This T cell receptor (beta chain) stems from a study of blood T cell repertoires in COVID-19. Background on the study: Donors in the United States, Italy and Spain gave samples during acute or convalescent COVID-19.

Profiled with immunoSEQ multiplex PCR; TCRdb holds only in-frame clones, not every one. The sample yields under 500,000 clones, approximately 90% seen once. Trimming took 3 bases from V and 2 from J, leaving 5 bases between them. The CDR3 length is 12 residues. The rearrangement uses TRBV12-3 or TRBV12-4 and TRBJ2-7; tentatively, D is TRBD2 (5 bases). The receptor was isolated from a woman aged 25 to 45 with acute or convalescent COVID-19. Sequenced: peripheral blood. CDR3: CASSLRAYEQYF. CDR3 sequence (DNA): TGTGCCAGCAGTTTGAGGGCCTACGAGCAGTACTTC.